This T cell receptor (beta chain) was documented in a study of T cells in women clearing cervical HPV infection. Looked up from germline, CDR1 is SQVTM and CDR2 is ANQGSEA. Losses at the gene ends were 3 bases for V and 4 bases for J; bases not matched to a gene: 5. The CDR3 is 14 amino acids. Comment on this clone: The read stops 3 residues short of the end of the CDR3; the missing end is completed from the germline J gene.

Only in-frame clones appear in the TCRdb table, and some are missing; sequencing was by immunoSEQ multiplex PCR. There are approximately 9,200 clones in the sample, with approximately 8.3% held by the top ten. This TCR derives from a woman aged 18 to 75 with a cervical HPV16 infection that either progressed to CIN3+ or cleared (not recorded which). V usage is TRBV29-1 and J usage is TRBJ2-2, with 7 bases that match TRBD1. The sequenced sample consisted of blood buffy coat. This CDR3 is CSVDSRGSTGELFF. The sequenced CDR3 bases are TGCAGCGTTGATTCCAGGGGGTCCACCGGGGAG.